This record covers a single TCR beta chain. Source study methods: The assay estimated nucleated cells by amplifying reference gene primers. Only in-frame clones appear in the TCRdb table, and some are missing; sequencing was by immunoSEQ multiplex PCR. V, J and clone size derive from that table, while D and trimming were established from the DNA sequence. The data show a few hundred thousand clones, around 82% seen once. J gave up 5 bases and V 5 bases, and 7 bases lay outside the gene matches. Germline lookup yields CDR1 SNHLY and CDR2 FYNNEI. The CDR3 runs to 14 residues. The data are from a study of blood T cell repertoires in COVID-19. Study-level information: Researchers got acute and convalescent COVID-19 samples from the United States, Italy and Spain.

Material: PBMCs or T cells enriched from blood (not recorded which). The receptor's source is a woman aged 40 to 55 with acute COVID-19. This rearrangement joins TRBV2 to TRBJ2-5; the match to TRBD1 covers 8 bases. The CDR3 DNA follows: TGTGCCAGCAGTAGGGACAGGTCAAGGGAGACCCAGTACTTC. Translation gives CASSRDRSRETQYF. The entire variable domain, with the rest obtained from reference TRBV2 and TRBJ2-5, is as follows: EPEVTQTPSHQVTQMGQEVILRCVPISNHLYFYWYRQILGQKVEFLVSFYNNEISEKSEIFDDQFSVERPDGSNFTLKIRSTKLEDSAMYFCASSRDRSRETQYFGPGTRLLVL.